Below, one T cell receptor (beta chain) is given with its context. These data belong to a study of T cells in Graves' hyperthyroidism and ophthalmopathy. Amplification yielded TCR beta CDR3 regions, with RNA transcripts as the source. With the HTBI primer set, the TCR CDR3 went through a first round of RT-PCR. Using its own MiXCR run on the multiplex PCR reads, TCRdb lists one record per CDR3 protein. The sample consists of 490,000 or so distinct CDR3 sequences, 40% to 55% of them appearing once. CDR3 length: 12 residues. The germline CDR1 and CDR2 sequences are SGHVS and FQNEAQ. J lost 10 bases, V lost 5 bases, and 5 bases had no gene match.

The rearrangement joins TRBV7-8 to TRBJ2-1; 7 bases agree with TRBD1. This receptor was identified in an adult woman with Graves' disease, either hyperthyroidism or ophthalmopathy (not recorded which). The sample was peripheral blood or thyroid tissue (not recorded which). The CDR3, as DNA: TGTGCCAGCAGCCGCGACAGGGCCGAGCAGTTCTTC. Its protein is CASSRDRAEQFF.